Described below is a single T cell receptor (beta chain) sequence and its context. Germline lookup yields CDR1 MDHEN and CDR2 SYDVKM. This CDR3 contains 15 residues. V trimming: 5 bases; J trimming: 11 bases; junction bases outside the gene matches: 14. This sample stems from a study of cytomegalovirus exposure and HLA in healthy donors. The PCR contained 60 Vbeta and 13 Jbeta primers. Clones were sequenced by immunoSEQ multiplex PCR, and TCRdb holds only the in-frame ones, with some missing. Among 90,000 or so clones listed, 82% were seen once. The sample consisted of PBMCs. The J gene is TRBJ2-1, the V gene TRBV28; TRBD2 matches 8 bases. The TCR comes from a man in his fifties in good health and CMV-seronegative. The chain's CDR3 is CASSTSGGLSGQQFF. The CDR3 bases are TGTGCCAGCAGTACTAGCGGAGGGCTTTCGGGTCAGCAGTTCTTC. Complete variable domain (other parts from reference TRBV28 and TRBJ2-1): DVKVTQSSRYLVKRTGEKVFLECVQDMDHENMFWYRQDPGLGLRLIYFSYDVKMKEKGDIPEGYSVSREKKERFSLILESASTNQTSMYLCASSTSGGLSGQQFFGPGTRLTVL.